Listed below are T cell receptor beta chains from one sample, sequenced in a study of T cell responses to AZD1222 COVID-19 vaccine. Sequenced by immunoSEQ multiplex PCR; TCRdb stores in-frame clones only, minus some. The sample records around 170,000 clones, approximately 90% being singletons. The specimen was peripheral blood, collected on day 0 of AZD1222 vaccination. The receptors originated from an adult in good health. Both conserved end residues are part of each CDR3. The D gene is left open where the match is weak. The size of a clone is reported for some rows only, either as once, few or many, or as a class for expanded clones.

.,.,TRBV21-1,TRBJ2-5,TGTGCCAGCAGCTTAGGACGGGACCAAGAGACCCAGTACTTC,CASSLGRDQETQYF
.,.,TRBV5-4,TRBJ1-1,TGTGCCAGCACCCAACAGGAGAACACTGAAGCTTTCTTT,CASTQQENTEAFF
.,.,TRBV5-4,TRBJ2-3,TGTGCCAGCAGCACCGCGACTAGTTCTGTATTAGATACGCAGTATTTT,CASSTATSSVLDTQYF
.,.,TRBV7-9,TRBJ2-2,TGTGCCAGCAGCTTACCCATCAAGATTATTACGAACACCGGGGAGCTGTTTTTT,CASSLPIKIITNTGELFF
TRBD2,once,TRBV19,TRBJ2-3,TGTGCCAGTAGTACGGGGACTAGCGGGGCGGCGACAGATACGCAGTATTTT,CASSTGTSGAATDTQYF
TRBD2,.,TRBV7-2,TRBJ2-1,TGTGCCAGCAGCCCTTCGCCCGGGACTAGCTCCTACAATGAGCAGTTCTTC,CASSPSPGTSSYNEQFF
.,.,TRBV7-9,TRBJ2-1,TGTGCCAGCAGCTTAGTTGGCAGCGACAATGAGCAGTTCTTC,CASSLVGSDNEQFF
.,.,TRBV25-1,TRBJ2-7,TGTGCCAGCAGTGAGGGACGGGGAGTCTACGAGCAGTACTTC,CASSEGRGVYEQYF
TRBD1,.,TRBV9,TRBJ1-2,TGTGCCAGCAGCGGACGCGCTCTGGGGACAGGGGTTCACACCTTC,CASSGRALGTGVHTF
.,once,TRBV27,TRBJ2-5,TGTGCCAGCAGGCGACCGGGACTCGAAGAGACCCAGTACTTC,CASRRPGLEETQYF
.,.,TRBV11-2,TRBJ1-2,TGTGCCACCCGGTCGGGGGCTGGTGGCTACACCTTC,CATRSGAGGYTF
TRBD1,.,TRBV18,TRBJ1-5,TGTGCCAGCTCACAAACGACAGGGGGCTTAGGCAATCAGCCCCAGCATTTT,CASSQTTGGLGNQPQHF
.,.,TRBV24-1,TRBJ1-2,TGTGCCACCAGTGATTTTACAGGAGCCGGCTACACCTTC,CATSDFTGAGYTF
.,.,TRBV27,TRBJ2-7,TGTGCCAGCAGGGCCAGGGACGCCTACGAGCAGTACTTC,CASRARDAYEQYF
TRBD2,.,TRBV7-3,TRBJ2-3,TGTGCCAGCAGCTTAACTCGGGGGGGCCCCGGAGATACGCAGTATTTT,CASSLTRGGPGDTQYF
TRBD1,.,TRBV4-3,TRBJ1-2,TGCGCCAGCAGCCAAAACGACAGGGGCTATGGCTACACCTTC,CASSQNDRGYGYTF
TRBD1,.,TRBV29-1,TRBJ2-1,TGCAGCTCGGGACAGGGGGGTAATGAGCAGTTCTTC,CSSGQGGNEQFF
.,few,TRBV9,TRBJ1-6,TGTGCCAGCAGCGTAGGGACGACGGGGTACGGTTCACCCCTCCACTTT,CASSVGTTGYGSPLHF
.,.,TRBV7-9,TRBJ2-7,TGTGCCAGCAGCTTAGTTTCAGGGAAGGCTTCCTACGAGCAGTACTTC,CASSLVSGKASYEQYF
.,.,TRBV19,TRBJ1-4,TGTGCCAGTAAGGGAGGGCCGCATAATGAAAAACTGTTTTTT,CASKGGPHNEKLFF
TRBD1,.,TRBV9,TRBJ1-6,TGTGCCAGCAGCGTAGGGGGACAGGGGTTTAGATCACCCCTCCACTTT,CASSVGGQGFRSPLHF
.,few,TRBV6-2/TRBV6-3,TRBJ1-1,TGTGCCAGCAGTTACTCGTTATCTCTCACGGAGATGAACACTGAAGCTTTCTTT,CASSYSLSLTEMNTEAFF
.,.,TRBV12-3/TRBV12-4,TRBJ1-1,TGTGCCAGCACCAGAAGGAGGAGCACTGAAGCTTTCTTT,CASTRRRSTEAFF
TRBD1,.,TRBV15,TRBJ2-1,TGTGCCACCAGCAGAGATTTGGACAGGGCCCTAGAGTTCTTC,CATSRDLDRALEFF
TRBD2,.,TRBV3-1/TRBV3-2,TRBJ2-7,TGTGCCAGCAGCCAAGATATCTTGGCGGGGGGGCCGTACGAGCAGTACTTC,CASSQDILAGGPYEQYF
.,.,TRBV6-2/TRBV6-3,TRBJ1-2,TGTGCCAGCAGTCCCGGGACGAGTGGCTACACCTTC,CASSPGTSGYTF
.,once,TRBV6-5,TRBJ1-2,TGTGCCAGCAGTTTAGGGACTCTCTATGGCTACACCTTC,CASSLGTLYGYTF
.,once,TRBV11-2,TRBJ1-4,TGTGCCAGCAGCTTAGCCCCGACAGAGCCGAATGAAAAACTGTTTTTT,CASSLAPTEPNEKLFF
TRBD1,once,TRBV6-4,TRBJ1-3,TGTGCCAGCATCAGGCAGGGGGCGACTGGAAACACCATATATTTT,CASIRQGATGNTIYF
.,.,TRBV21-1,TRBJ2-1,TGTGCCAGCAGCAAAAGACAGCGATCCTACAATGAGCAGTTCTTC,CASSKRQRSYNEQFF
TRBD1,.,TRBV27,TRBJ2-5,TGTGCCAGCAGTTTGGGTTGGACAGGGGTCCTGGGGACCCAGTACTTC,CASSLGWTGVLGTQYF
.,.,TRBV18,TRBJ2-3,TGTGCCAGCTCTCCCCAGGGGAGCGGAGTCACAGATACGCAGTATTTT,CASSPQGSGVTDTQYF
.,.,TRBV13,TRBJ2-5,TGTGCCAGCAGCCGGATCGAAGAAGGGCAATACCAAGAGACCCAGTACTTC,CASSRIEEGQYQETQYF
TRBD2,.,TRBV29-1,TRBJ2-7,TGCAGCGTTGAAGATCGGGGGACTACCGCCTACGAGCAGTACTTC,CSVEDRGTTAYEQYF
TRBD2,.,TRBV11-2,TRBJ2-5,TGTGCCAGCAGCCTGAGGGGACTAGCAGAAGACGCCCAGTACTTC,CASSLRGLAEDAQYF
.,.,TRBV7-2,TRBJ2-2,TGTGCCAGCATCCGGTCCCCAGATCTAACCGGGGAGCTGTTTTTT,CASIRSPDLTGELFF
.,once,TRBV11-3,TRBJ2-1,TGTGCCAGCAGCTCCGATGTAGGGGGGGAGCAGTTCTTC,CASSSDVGGEQFF
TRBD1,.,TRBV28,TRBJ1-1,TGTGCCAGCAGTTTATTACAGGGGGCTTTCTTT,CASSLLQGAFF
TRBD1,.,TRBV15,TRBJ1-4,TGTGCCACCAGCATGACCGGGACAGGGGCGGAAAAACTGTTTTTT,CATSMTGTGAEKLFF
.,.,TRBV3-1/TRBV3-2,TRBJ1-2,TGTGCCAGCAGCCAAGCATCGAAAGGGGGCTACACCTTC,CASSQASKGGYTF
.,.,TRBV5-1,TRBJ1-6,TGCGCCAGCAGCTTGACCGGGCCGGAGAATAATTCACCCCTCCACTTT,CASSLTGPENNSPLHF
TRBD1,.,TRBV19,TRBJ1-2,TGTGCCAGTAGTCCTACAGGGGGTGGTGGCTACACCTTC,CASSPTGGGGYTF
.,.,TRBV12-3/TRBV12-4,TRBJ1-6,TGTGCCAGCAGACGGGAGTCGGATTCACCCCTCCACTTT,CASRRESDSPLHF
TRBD2,.,TRBV10-1,TRBJ2-7,TGCGCCAGCAGTGAGTCGGGGACTAGCGGGATCTACGAGCAGTACTTC,CASSESGTSGIYEQYF
TRBD2,.,TRBV27,TRBJ2-3,TGTGCCAGCAGCCCCCGGCTAGCGGGAGGGCCCACAGATACGCAGTATTTT,CASSPRLAGGPTDTQYF
TRBD2,once,TRBV5-5,TRBJ2-3,TGTGCCAGCAGCCAGACTAGCGGGGGCCGCGGGACGCAGTATTTT,CASSQTSGGRGTQYF
.,.,TRBV2,TRBJ1-6,TGTGCCAGCGACCCGGCCAGGGGTAATTCACCCCTCCACTTT,CASDPARGNSPLHF
.,.,TRBV3-1/TRBV3-2,TRBJ2-4,TGTGCCAGCAGCCAAGTAGGGGAAAACATTCAGTACTTC,CASSQVGENIQYF
.,few,TRBV19,TRBJ2-7,TGTGCCAGTAGTCACCGGACAGACTACGAGCAGTACTTC,CASSHRTDYEQYF
.,.,TRBV3-1/TRBV3-2,TRBJ1-2,TGTGCCAGCAGCCACAGGGTGAACTATGGCTACACCTTC,CASSHRVNYGYTF
.,.,TRBV18,TRBJ1-1,TGTGCCAGCTCACCTGGAGGGGGGGGCACTGAAGCTTTCTTT,CASSPGGGGTEAFF
.,.,TRBV19,TRBJ1-3,TGTGCCAGCCGCCGGCGGCGGAGCTCTGGAAACACCATATATTTT,CASRRRRSSGNTIYF
TRBD1,few,TRBV10-3,TRBJ1-2,TGTGCCATCAGTGCGGGACAGGGGGCGGGTGGCTACACCTTC,CAISAGQGAGGYTF
TRBD1,.,TRBV19,TRBJ2-1,TGTGCCAGTAGTATAGATCACCCGACAGGGAGGCAGTTCTTC,CASSIDHPTGRQFF
.,.,TRBV7-9,TRBJ1-2,TGTGCCAGCAGCTTAGGGTCGAGCTCTCATAACTATGGCTACACCTTC,CASSLGSSSHNYGYTF
.,.,TRBV5-6,TRBJ1-1,TGTGCCAGCAGCTTTAGCGAAGCTGAAGCTTTCTTT,CASSFSEAEAFF
.,.,TRBV5-1,TRBJ2-1,TGCGCCAGCAGCTTGTGGCTAGAAAATGAGCAGTTCTTC,CASSLWLENEQFF
.,.,TRBV7-3,TRBJ2-5,TGTGCCAGCAGCGAGGTTCCAGATCTACAAGAGACCCAGTACTTC,CASSEVPDLQETQYF
TRBD2,.,TRBV27,TRBJ2-1,TGTGCCAGCAGTTTAGGGTCTAGCGGGAGGAATGAGCAGTTCTTC,CASSLGSSGRNEQFF
.,.,TRBV5-1,TRBJ1-2,TGCGCCAGCAGCGAGATAGGGGAGACTCGTGGCTACACCTTC,CASSEIGETRGYTF